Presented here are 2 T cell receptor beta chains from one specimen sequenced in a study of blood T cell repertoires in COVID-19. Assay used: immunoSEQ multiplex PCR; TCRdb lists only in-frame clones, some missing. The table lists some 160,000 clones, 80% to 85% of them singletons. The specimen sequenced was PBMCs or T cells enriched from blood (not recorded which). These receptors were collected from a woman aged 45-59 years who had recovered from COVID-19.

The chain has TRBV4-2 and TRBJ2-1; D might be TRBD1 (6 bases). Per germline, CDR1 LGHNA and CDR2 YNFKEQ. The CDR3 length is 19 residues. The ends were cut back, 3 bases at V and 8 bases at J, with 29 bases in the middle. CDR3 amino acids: CASSQQVVMGATRSDEQFF. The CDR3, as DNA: TGTGCCAGCAGCCAGCAAGTCGTAATGGGGGCGACTCGTAGCGATGAGCAGTTCTTC.

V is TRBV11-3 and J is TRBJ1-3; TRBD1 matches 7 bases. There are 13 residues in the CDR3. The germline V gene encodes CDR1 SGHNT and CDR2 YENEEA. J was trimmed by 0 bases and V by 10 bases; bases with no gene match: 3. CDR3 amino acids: CATSGGSGNTIYF. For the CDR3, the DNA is TGTGCCACCTCAGGGGGCTCTGGAAACACCATATATTTT.